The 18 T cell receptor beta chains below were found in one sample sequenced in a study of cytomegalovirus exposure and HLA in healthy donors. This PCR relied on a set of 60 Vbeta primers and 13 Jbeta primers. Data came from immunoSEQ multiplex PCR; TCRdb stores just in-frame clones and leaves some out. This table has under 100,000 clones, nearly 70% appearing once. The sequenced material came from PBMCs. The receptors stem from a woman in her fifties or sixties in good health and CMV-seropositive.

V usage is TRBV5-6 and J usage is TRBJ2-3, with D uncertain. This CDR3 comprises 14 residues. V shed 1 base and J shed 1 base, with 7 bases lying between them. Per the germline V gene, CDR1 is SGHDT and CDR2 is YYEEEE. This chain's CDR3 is CASSLTIRTDTQYF. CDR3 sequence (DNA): TGTGCCAGCAGCTTGACTATCCGCACAGATACGCAGTATTTT.

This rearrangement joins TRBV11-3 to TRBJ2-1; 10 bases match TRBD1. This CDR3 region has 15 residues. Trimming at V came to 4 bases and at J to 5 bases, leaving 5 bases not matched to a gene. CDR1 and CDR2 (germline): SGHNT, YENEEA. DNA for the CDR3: TGTGCCAGCAGCTCCGGGACAGGGGTCAACAATGAGCAGTTCTTC. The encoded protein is CASSSGTGVNNEQFF.

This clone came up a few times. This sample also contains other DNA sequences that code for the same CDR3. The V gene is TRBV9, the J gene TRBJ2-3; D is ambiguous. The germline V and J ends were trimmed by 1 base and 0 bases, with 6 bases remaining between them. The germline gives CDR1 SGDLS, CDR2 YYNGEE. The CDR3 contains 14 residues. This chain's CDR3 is CASSVTTSTDTQYF. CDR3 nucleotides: TGTGCCAGCAGCGTAACGACTAGCACAGATACGCAGTATTTT.

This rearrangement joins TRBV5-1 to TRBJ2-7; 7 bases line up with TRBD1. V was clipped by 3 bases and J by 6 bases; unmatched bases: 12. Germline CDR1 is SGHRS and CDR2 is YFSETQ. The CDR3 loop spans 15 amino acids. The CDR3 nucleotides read TGCGCCAGCAGCTCATGGGACAGTGACATGGGCGAGCAGTACTTC. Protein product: CASSSWDSDMGEQYF.

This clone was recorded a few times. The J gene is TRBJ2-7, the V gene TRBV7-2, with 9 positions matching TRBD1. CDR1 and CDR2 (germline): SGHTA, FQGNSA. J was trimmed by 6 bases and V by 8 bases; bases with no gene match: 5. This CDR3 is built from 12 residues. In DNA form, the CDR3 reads TGTGCCAGCTCCCGGGACAGGGCCGAGCAGTACTTC. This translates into CASSRDRAEQYF.

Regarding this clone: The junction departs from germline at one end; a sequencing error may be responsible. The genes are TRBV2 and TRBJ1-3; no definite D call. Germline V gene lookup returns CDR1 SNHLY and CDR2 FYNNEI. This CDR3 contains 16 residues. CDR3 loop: CASRDRLSFNGNTIYF. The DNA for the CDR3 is TGTGCCAGCCGTGATCGGTTGAGTTTTAATGGAAACACCATATATTTT.

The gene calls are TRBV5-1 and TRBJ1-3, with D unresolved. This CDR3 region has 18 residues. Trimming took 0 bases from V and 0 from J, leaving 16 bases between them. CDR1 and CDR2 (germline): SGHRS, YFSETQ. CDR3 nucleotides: TGCGCCAGCAGCTTGGACCCCCCTGGGCTTCTCTCTGGAAACACCATATATTTT. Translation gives CASSLDPPGLLSGNTIYF.

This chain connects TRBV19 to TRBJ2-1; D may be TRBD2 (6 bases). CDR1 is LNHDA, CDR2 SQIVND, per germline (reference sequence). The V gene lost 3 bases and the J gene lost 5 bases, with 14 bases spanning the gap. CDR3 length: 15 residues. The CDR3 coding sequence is TGTGCCAGTAGTATTTTTGGGACTTTTAACAATGAGCAGTTCTTC. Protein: CASSIFGTFNNEQFF.

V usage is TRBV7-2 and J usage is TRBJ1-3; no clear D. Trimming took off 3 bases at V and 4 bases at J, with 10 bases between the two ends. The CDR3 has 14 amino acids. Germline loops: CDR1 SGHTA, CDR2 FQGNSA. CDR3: CASSLVGRGNTIYF. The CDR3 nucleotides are TGTGCCAGCAGCTTGGTGGGCAGAGGAAACACCATATATTTT.

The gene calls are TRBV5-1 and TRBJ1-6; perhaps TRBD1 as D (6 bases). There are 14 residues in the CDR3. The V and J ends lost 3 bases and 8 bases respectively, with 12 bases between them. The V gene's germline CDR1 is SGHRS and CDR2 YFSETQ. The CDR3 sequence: CASSSQGTYSPLHF. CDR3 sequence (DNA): TGCGCCAGCAGCTCTCAGGGGACCTATTCACCCCTCCACTTT.

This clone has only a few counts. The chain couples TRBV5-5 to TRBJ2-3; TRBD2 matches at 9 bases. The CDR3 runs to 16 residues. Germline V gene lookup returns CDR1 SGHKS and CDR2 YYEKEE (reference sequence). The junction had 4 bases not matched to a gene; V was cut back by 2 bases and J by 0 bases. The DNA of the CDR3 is TGTGCCAGCAGCTTTCGTAGCGGGGGAAGCACAGATACGCAGTATTTT. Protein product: CASSFRSGGSTDTQYF.

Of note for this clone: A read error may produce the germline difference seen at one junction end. The CDR3 DNA reads as TGTTCCAGCACCGACAGCTACGAGCAGTACTTC. The encoded protein is CSSTDSYEQYF. This chain joins TRBV7-9 and TRBJ2-7; D is perhaps TRBD1 (5 bases). The CDR3 extends over 11 amino acids. Germline CDR1 and CDR2: SEHNR and FQNEAQ (reference sequence).

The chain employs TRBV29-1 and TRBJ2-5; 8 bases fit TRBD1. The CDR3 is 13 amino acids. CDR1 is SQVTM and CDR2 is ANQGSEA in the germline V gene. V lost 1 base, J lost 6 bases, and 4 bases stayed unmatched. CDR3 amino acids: CSVEAPGGKTQYF. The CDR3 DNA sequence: TGCAGCGTTGAAGCTCCAGGGGGCAAGACCCAGTACTTC. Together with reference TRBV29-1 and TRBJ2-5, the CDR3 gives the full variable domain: SAVISQKPSRDICQRGTSLTIQCQVDSQVTMMFWYRQQPGQSLTLIATANQGSEATYESGFVIDKFPISRPNLTFSTLTVSNMSPEDSSIYLCSVEAPGGKTQYFGPGTRLLVL.

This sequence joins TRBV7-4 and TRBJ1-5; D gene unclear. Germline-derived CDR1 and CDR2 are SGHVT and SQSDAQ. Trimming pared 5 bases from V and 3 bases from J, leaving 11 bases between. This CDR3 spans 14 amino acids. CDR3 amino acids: CASSLGRYNQPQHF. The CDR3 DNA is TGTGCCAGCAGCCTCGGCAGGTACAATCAGCCCCAGCATTTT. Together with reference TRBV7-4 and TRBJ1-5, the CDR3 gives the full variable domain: GAGVSQSPRYKVAKRGRDVALRCDSISGHVTLYWYRQTLGQGSEVLTYSQSDAQRDKSGRPSGRFSAERPERSVSTLKIQRTEQGDSAVYLCASSLGRYNQPQHFGDGTRLSIL.

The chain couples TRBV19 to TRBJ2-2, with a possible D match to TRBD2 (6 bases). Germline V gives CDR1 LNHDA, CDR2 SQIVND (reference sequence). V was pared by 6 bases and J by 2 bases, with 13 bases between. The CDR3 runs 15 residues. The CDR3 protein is CASRGGVSNTGELFF. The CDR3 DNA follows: TGTGCCAGTAGGGGGGGAGTGTCAAACACCGGGGAGCTGTTTTTT.

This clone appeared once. The CDR3 sequence: CASSFVQRGRDTQYF. Here the CDR3 DNA reads TGTGCCAGCAGTTTCGTTCAGCGGGGAAGAGATACGCAGTATTTT. The V call is TRBV27, the J call TRBJ2-3; TRBD2 agrees at 7 bases. The CDR3 has 15 amino acids. The germline V gene has CDR1 MNHEY and CDR2 SMNVEV (reference sequence). V shed 3 bases and J 5 bases; nucleotides not matched to a gene: 8.

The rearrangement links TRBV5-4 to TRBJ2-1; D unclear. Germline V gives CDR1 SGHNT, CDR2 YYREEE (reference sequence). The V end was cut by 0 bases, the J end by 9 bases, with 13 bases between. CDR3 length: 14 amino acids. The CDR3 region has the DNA TGTGCCAGCAGCTTGGGTCCGCTAGGTACTGAGCAGTTCTTC. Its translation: CASSLGPLGTEQFF. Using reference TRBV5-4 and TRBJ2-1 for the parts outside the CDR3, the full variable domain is ETGVTQSPTHLIKTRGQQVTLRCSSQSGHNTVSWYQQALGQGPQFIFQYYREEENGRGNFPPRFSGLQFPNYSSELNVNALELDDSALYLCASSLGPLGTEQFFGPGTRLTVL.

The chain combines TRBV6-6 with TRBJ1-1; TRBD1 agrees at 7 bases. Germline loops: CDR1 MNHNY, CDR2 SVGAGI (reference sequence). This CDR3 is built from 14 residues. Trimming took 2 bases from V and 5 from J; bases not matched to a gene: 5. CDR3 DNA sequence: TGTGCCAGCAGTTACCAAGGGGGCTCGACTGAAGCTTTCTTT. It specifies CASSYQGGSTEAFF.